A single sample is the source of the 22 T cell receptor beta chains below, sequenced in a study of CXCR3-negative and CXCR3-positive naive CD8 T cells. Whole-study results and caveats: More hydrophobic TRB CDR3s were found in CXCR3-positive naive cells than in CXCR3-negative naive cells.

UMI-tagged TRB cDNA libraries were built via 5' RACE. Following a re-call of the 5' RACE reads, TCRdb has one entry per CDR3 protein and lacks DNA. This table lists around 150,000 distinct CDR3 sequences. No antigen is known for these receptors. Sequencing was done on a sample of naive CXCR3+ CD8+ T cells from blood. Subset reported: CD45RO-CCR7+CD27+CD95- naive CD8+ T cells expressing CXCR3 (TNR3+). These receptors were taken from a human donor in good health. Some clones in this sample may be carry-over from other donors' samples.

This rearrangement joins TRBV7-2 to TRBJ2-7; the D gene TCRdb calls, TRBD1, cannot be checked with no DNA. This CDR3 spans 14 amino acids. Germline-derived CDR1 and CDR2 are SGHTA and FQGNSA. The CDR3 is CASSLGGPSYEQYF.

This chain joins TRBV3-1 and TRBJ1-2. The CDR3 spans 13 residues. Germline assignment: CDR1 LGHDT and CDR2 YNNKEL (reference sequence). The CDR3 region is CASSLGPSYGYTF.

The CDR3 sequence: CAISEGDRFYEQYF. The chain recombines TRBV10-3 with TRBJ2-7; TCRdb selects TRBD1, and the lack of DNA leaves this call unchecked. CDR3 size: 14 residues. Germline values: CDR1 ENHRY, CDR2 SYGVKD.

This sequence joins TRBV20-1 and TRBJ2-4; TCRdb reports TRBD1, a call that lacks DNA to check it against. The CDR3 has 15 residues. CDR1 DFQATT and CDR2 SNEGSKA come from the germline V gene (reference sequence). The CDR3 is CSAEDRDEAKNIQYF.

J is TRBJ2-1 and V is TRBV15; TCRdb calls TRBD1, which cannot be checked without DNA. The germline CDR1 and CDR2 sequences are LNHNV and YYDKDF (reference sequence). This CDR3 spans 15 amino acids. CDR3 loop: CATSARGDPYNEQFF.

This sequence joins TRBV5-6 and TRBJ1-3. The germline CDR1 and CDR2 sequences are SGHDT and YYEEEE. The CDR3 loop spans 15 amino acids. The CDR3 loop is CASSLLALSGNTIYF.

The V call is TRBV19, the J call TRBJ2-4; without DNA, the TCRdb call of TRBD1 cannot be checked. Germline loops: CDR1 LNHDA, CDR2 SQIVND (reference sequence). This CDR3 is 16 amino acids long. This chain's CDR3 is CASSSRGPGSKDIQYF. Variable domain in full (rest from reference TRBV19 and TRBJ2-4): DGGITQSPKYLFRKEGQNVTLSCEQNLNHDAMYWYRQDPGQGLRLIYYSQIVNDFQKGDIAEGYSVSREKKESFPLTVTSAQKNPTAFYLCASSSRGPGSKDIQYFGAGTRLSVL.

This chain links TRBV7-8 with TRBJ2-1; the TCRdb D gene call, TRBD2, has no DNA to confirm it. This CDR3 comprises 16 residues. Per germline, CDR1 SGHVS and CDR2 FQNEAQ. This CDR3 is CASSPTSGGYYNEQFF.

The gene calls are TRBV19 and TRBJ2-3. CDR1 is LNHDA and CDR2 is SQIVND in the germline V gene (reference sequence). CDR3 length: 13 residues. The CDR3 loop is CASSIVITDTQYF.

The J gene is TRBJ2-7, the V gene TRBV4-2. The CDR3 sequence is 15 residues long. Germline CDR1 reads LGHNA; CDR2 reads YNFKEQ. This chain's CDR3 is CASSQDSDSWEEQYF.

This rearrangement joins TRBV28 to TRBJ1-5. The CDR3 length is 14 residues. The germline CDR1 and CDR2 sequences are MDHEN and SYDVKM. The CDR3 spells CASSSPEGLQPQHF.

This chain connects TRBV6-6 to TRBJ2-5; TCRdb names TRBD2, which stays unverified in the absence of DNA. This CDR3 is 15 amino acids long. Germline values: CDR1 MNHNY, CDR2 SVGAGI (reference sequence). The CDR3 sequence is CASDGGGRREETQYF.

The chain recombines TRBV10-3 with TRBJ1-2; TCRdb's D gene call, TRBD1, goes unchecked for lack of DNA. From germline, CDR1 is ENHRY and CDR2 SYGVKD. The CDR3 has 17 residues. CDR3 loop: CAISESEAGGNQEGYTF.

This sequence joins TRBV29-1 and TRBJ2-7; lacking DNA, the TRBD1 call made by TCRdb goes unchecked. The germline gives CDR1 SQVTM, CDR2 ANQGSEA. The length of the CDR3 is 12 residues. CDR3 sequence: CSVESGTYEQYF.

The chain employs TRBV5-1 and TRBJ2-1; TCRdb reports TRBD2, a call that lacks DNA to check it against. Germline V gene data show CDR1 as SGHRS and CDR2 as YFSETQ. The CDR3 is 17 residues long. The CDR3 loop reads CASSPGLAGENYNEQFF. Filled out from reference TRBV5-1 and TRBJ2-1, the complete variable domain reads KAGVTQTPRYLIKTRGQQVTLSCSPISGHRSVSWYQQTPGQGLQFLFEYFSETQRNKGNFPGRFSGRQFSNSRSEMNVSTLELGDSALYLCASSPGLAGENYNEQFFGPGTRLTVL.

This chain links TRBV4-1 with TRBJ1-1. Per the germline V gene, CDR1 is MGHRA and CDR2 is YSYEKL. CDR3 length equals 16 residues. This chain's CDR3 is CASSLGSGASNTEAFF.

The J gene is TRBJ2-5, the V gene TRBV15; as DNA is missing, the TRBD1 call by TCRdb cannot be tested. Per germline, CDR1 LNHNV and CDR2 YYDKDF (reference sequence). This CDR3 has 15 residues. CDR3 loop: CATSRGGGYQETQYF.

The rearrangement links TRBV14 to TRBJ1-1; TCRdb calls TRBD1, which cannot be checked without DNA. CDR3 length: 13 residues. Germline assignment: CDR1 SGHDN and CDR2 FVKESK. Here the CDR3 reads CASSLSRGTEAFF.

The rearrangement joins TRBV18 to TRBJ1-5; lacking DNA, the TRBD1 call made by TCRdb goes unchecked. The length of the CDR3 is 18 residues. CDR1 KGHSH and CDR2 LQKENI come from the germline V gene. The CDR3 is CASSPLGPGTGENQPQHF.

This chain connects TRBV29-1 to TRBJ2-5. Germline lookup yields CDR1 SQVTM and CDR2 ANQGSEA. There are 13 residues in the CDR3. CDR3 sequence reads: CSVESHLGETQYF.

V and J are TRBV11-3 and TRBJ2-1; lacking DNA, the TRBD1 call made by TCRdb goes unchecked. This CDR3 comprises 17 residues. Germline V gene data show CDR1 as SGHNT and CDR2 as YENEEA. This CDR3 reads CASSPPRGHPDHNEQFF.

The V gene is TRBV9, the J gene TRBJ2-1; TCRdb lists TRBD2, though no DNA is available to test this call. Germline V lookup: CDR1 SGDLS, CDR2 YYNGEE. The CDR3 contains 20 residues. The CDR3 spells CASSDPGREPVVGSYNEQFF.